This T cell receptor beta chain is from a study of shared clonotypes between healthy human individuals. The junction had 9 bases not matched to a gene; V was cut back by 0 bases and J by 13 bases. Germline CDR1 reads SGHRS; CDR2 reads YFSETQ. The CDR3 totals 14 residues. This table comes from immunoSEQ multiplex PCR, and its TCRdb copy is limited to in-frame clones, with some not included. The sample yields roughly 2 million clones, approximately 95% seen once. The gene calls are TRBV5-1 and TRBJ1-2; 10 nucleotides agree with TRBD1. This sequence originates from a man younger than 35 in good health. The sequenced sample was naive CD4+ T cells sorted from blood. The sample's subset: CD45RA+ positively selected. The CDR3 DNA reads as TGCGCCAGCAGCTTGGGTGGGACAGGGGCCCAGGGCACCTTC. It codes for CASSLGGTGAQGTF.